Each of the 14 T cell receptor beta chains below was sequenced from the same sample in a study of radiation and T cells in renal cell carcinoma (dated by TCRdb to 2018 to 2020). Library creation used the immunoSEQ multiplex PCR assay. Entries here come from immuneACCESS through TCRdb and include only in-frame sequences with V and J called. Some clones fail to appear in such tables; in the studies checked, an unresolved V gene covers under half of the shortfall, and the cause of the remainder is unknown. This sample has 150,000 or so clones in its table, and about 85% of those were observed once. Roughly 10% of the sample lies in the top ten. The time point label corresponds to: blood 4 weeks post-SBRT, at nephrectomy. The sample's treatment or condition label is to be understood as: 15 Gy SBRT to primary tumor, nephrectomy 4 weeks later. This specimen was blood, taken from a patient whose treatment included radiotherapy and nephrectomy. The receptors originated from a woman aged 50 to 65 with renal cell carcinoma.

The gene calls are TRBV6-1 and TRBJ1-1, with D possibly matching TRBD1 (5 bases). Germline CDR1 is MNHNS and CDR2 is SASEGT. The CDR3 spans 13 residues. V gave up 6 bases and J gave up 4 bases, with 12 bases separating them. CDR3 sequence: CASRQARVTEAFF. The CDR3 DNA follows: TGTGCCAGCAGACAGGCGAGGGTCACTGAAGCTTTCTTT.

V usage is TRBV5-4 and J usage is TRBJ1-1; 8 bases are shared with TRBD1. The V and J ends lost 2 bases and 5 bases, in that order; junction bases with no gene match: 8. CDR3 length equals 15 residues. The germline CDR1 and CDR2 sequences are SGHNT and YYREEE (reference sequence). This CDR3 is CASSFISRGRTEAFF. CDR3 nucleotides: TGTGCCAGCAGCTTTATTAGCAGGGGGCGGACTGAAGCTTTCTTT. Full variable domain (remainder filled in from reference TRBV5-4 and TRBJ1-1): ETGVTQSPTHLIKTRGQQVTLRCSSQSGHNTVSWYQQALGQGPQFIFQYYREEENGRGNFPPRFSGLQFPNYSSELNVNALELDDSALYLCASSFISRGRTEAFFGQGTRLTVV.

The CDR3 protein is CASSTWGYEAFF. CDR3 DNA sequence: TGTGCCAGCTCGACGTGGGGGTATGAAGCTTTCTTT. The V call is TRBV6-5, the J call TRBJ1-1; D perhaps matches TRBD1 (5 bases). The germline V gene encodes CDR1 MNHEY and CDR2 SVGAGI. V lost 8 bases to trimming and J lost 7 bases, with 14 bases between them. CDR3 length: 12 residues.

The chain couples TRBV4-2 to TRBJ2-7; D is undetermined. Germline V gene lookup returns CDR1 LGHNA and CDR2 YNFKEQ. The CDR3 contains 16 residues. V was cut by 0 bases and J by 3 bases, with 15 bases left in between. The chain's CDR3 is CASSQEGITANYEQYF. The CDR3 nucleotides read TGTGCCAGCAGCCAAGAGGGGATCACAGCTAACTACGAGCAGTACTTC.

The rearrangement uses TRBV9 and TRBJ2-2, with TRBD1 matching over 7 bases. The CDR3 contains 14 residues. Germline lookup yields CDR1 SGDLS and CDR2 YYNGEE. V shed 2 bases, J shed 4 bases, and the junction held 2 bases outside the gene matches. CDR3: CASSVTGVTGELFF. The CDR3 region has the DNA TGTGCCAGCAGCGTTACAGGGGTCACCGGGGAGCTGTTTTTT. The whole variable domain, filled in from reference TRBV9 and TRBJ2-2, reads DSGVTQTPKHLITATGQRVTLRCSPRSGDLSVYWYQQSLDQGLQFLIQYYNGEERAKGNILERFSAQQFPDLHSELNLSSLELGDSALYFCASSVTGVTGELFFGEGSRLTVL.

The chain recombines TRBV7-9 with TRBJ1-6; tentative D call: TRBD1 (6 bases). With 4 bases removed from V and 5 bases from J, the gap between germline ends came to 15 bases. The CDR3 is 16 amino acids. From germline, CDR1 is SEHNR and CDR2 FQNEAQ (reference sequence). The CDR3 DNA reads as TGTGCCAGCAGCTCCCTTTCGGGGGCACATAATTCACCCCTCCACTTT. Translating gives CASSSLSGAHNSPLHF. The variable domain in full, completed from reference TRBV7-9 and TRBJ1-6, reads DTGVSQNPRHKITKRGQNVTFRCDPISEHNRLYWYRQTLGQGPEFLTYFQNEAQLEKSRLLSDRFSAERPKGSFSTLEIQRTEQGDSAMYLCASSSLSGAHNSPLHFGNGTRLTVT.

The chain has TRBV7-9 and TRBJ1-6, with D unclear. The CDR3 contains 15 residues. V was shortened by 0 bases and J by 3 bases, with 6 bases between the two germline ends. The germline V gene encodes CDR1 SEHNR and CDR2 FQNEAQ (reference sequence). Written as DNA, the CDR3 is TGTGCCAGCAGCTTAGCGAACAGCTATAATTCACCCCTCCACTTT. Amino acids: CASSLANSYNSPLHF. Full variable domain (rest looked up from reference TRBV7-9 and TRBJ1-6): DTGVSQNPRHKITKRGQNVTFRCDPISEHNRLYWYRQTLGQGPEFLTYFQNEAQLEKSRLLSDRFSAERPKGSFSTLEIQRTEQGDSAMYLCASSLANSYNSPLHFGNGTRLTVT.

Written as DNA, the CDR3 is TGTGCCAGCAGCTTATCCGTCGGCTACACCTTC. This sequence encodes CASSLSVGYTF. The chain couples TRBV7-9 to TRBJ1-2; D unresolved. Germline V gene sequence: CDR1 SEHNR, CDR2 FQNEAQ (reference sequence). The CDR3 runs to 11 residues. V was pared by 2 bases and J by 8 bases, with 6 bases between.

The rearrangement joins TRBV6-6 to TRBJ2-1; 13 nucleotides line up with TRBD2. Germline values: CDR1 MNHNY, CDR2 SVGAGI (reference sequence). CDR3 length equals 14 residues. The V and J ends lost 6 bases and 8 bases, in that order; junction bases with no gene match: 4. This CDR3 is CASRRLAGGDEQFF. The CDR3 bases are TGTGCCAGCAGACGACTAGCGGGGGGAGATGAGCAGTTCTTC.

The chain is built from TRBV6-6 and TRBJ1-2; D may be TRBD1 (5 bases). Trimming removed 5 bases from V and 2 bases from J, with 12 bases in between. The CDR3 has 14 amino acids. The V gene's germline CDR1 is MNHNY and CDR2 SVGAGI (reference sequence). The DNA for the CDR3 is TGTGCCAGCAGTCCCGAGGGACGGAACTATGGCTACACCTTC. Its translation: CASSPEGRNYGYTF.

The chain combines TRBV7-2 with TRBJ1-1; D is perhaps TRBD1 (6 bases). Germline V gene sequence: CDR1 SGHTA, CDR2 FQGNSA. Trimming cost V 1 base and J 4 bases, with 13 bases left between them. The CDR3 has 15 residues. The CDR3 sequence is CASSLVRRGTTEAFF. The CDR3 DNA sequence: TGTGCCAGCAGCTTAGTTCGCAGGGGTACCACTGAAGCTTTCTTT.

The rearrangement links TRBV6-1 to TRBJ1-6; D may be TRBD1 (5 bases). The CDR3 is 15 residues long. The V end lost 2 bases, the J end lost 10 bases, and 15 bases lay between the germline ends. CDR1 is MNHNS and CDR2 is SASEGT in the germline V gene. CDR3 residues: CASSELSGGLSPLHF. For the CDR3, the DNA is TGTGCCAGCAGTGAATTAAGTGGGGGTCTGTCACCCCTCCACTTT.

V usage is TRBV5-6 and J usage is TRBJ1-6; perhaps TRBD1 as D (6 bases). Per the germline V gene, CDR1 is SGHDT and CDR2 is YYEEEE. CDR3 length: 15 amino acids. With 4 bases removed from V and 7 bases from J, the gap between germline ends came to 15 bases. CDR3 region: CASSPGEVWNSPLHF. The CDR3 DNA reads as TGTGCCAGCAGCCCAGGGGAGGTTTGGAATTCACCCCTCCACTTT.

CDR3 DNA: TGTGCCAGTAGAAATTCGGGGGCCCCAGATACGCAGTATTTT. This sequence encodes CASRNSGAPDTQYF. The V and J genes are TRBV19 and TRBJ2-3, with D perhaps matching TRBD1 or TRBD2 (6 bases each). Germline assignment: CDR1 LNHDA and CDR2 SQIVND (reference sequence). The CDR3 runs 14 residues. V lost 6 bases to trimming and J lost 4 bases, with 14 bases between them. Filled out from reference TRBV19 and TRBJ2-3, the complete variable domain reads DGGITQSPKYLFRKEGQNVTLSCEQNLNHDAMYWYRQDPGQGLRLIYYSQIVNDFQKGDIAEGYSVSREKKESFPLTVTSAQKNPTAFYLCASRNSGAPDTQYFGPGTRLTVL.